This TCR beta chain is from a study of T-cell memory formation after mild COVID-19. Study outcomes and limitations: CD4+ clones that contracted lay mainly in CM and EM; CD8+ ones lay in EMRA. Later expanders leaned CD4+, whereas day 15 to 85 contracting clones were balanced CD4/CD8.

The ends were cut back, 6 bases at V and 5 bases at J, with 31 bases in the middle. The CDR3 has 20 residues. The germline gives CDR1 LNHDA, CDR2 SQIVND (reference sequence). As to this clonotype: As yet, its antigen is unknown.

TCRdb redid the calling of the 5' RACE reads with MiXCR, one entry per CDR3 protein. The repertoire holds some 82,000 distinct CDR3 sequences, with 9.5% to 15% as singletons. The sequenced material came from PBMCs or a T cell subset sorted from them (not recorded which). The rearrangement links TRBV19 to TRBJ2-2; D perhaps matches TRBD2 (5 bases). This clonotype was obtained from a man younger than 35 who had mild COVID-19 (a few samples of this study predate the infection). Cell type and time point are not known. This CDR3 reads CASSITRDYDLPFRTGELFF. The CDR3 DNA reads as TGTGCCAGTAGCATAACCCGGGATTACGACTTGCCCTTTCGAACCGGGGAGCTGTTTTTT.